This record covers a single TCR beta chain. CDR3 size: 14 residues. Trimming left V 2 bases short and J 7 bases short, with 11 bases between. Germline V CDR1 and CDR2: MNHEY, SMNVEV (reference sequence). Treatment denoted: preoperative locoregional IRX-2 cytokine immunotherapy. Preoperative locoregional IRX-2 cytokine immunotherapy was tested in the phase Ib source study. Sequencing was performed with immunoSEQ multiplex PCR; in TCRdb, only in-frame clones are kept and a portion is missing. The top ten clones hold over 1.5% of a sample with over 35,000 clones, about 95% of them seen once. The entry originates in a study of preoperative IRX-2 immunotherapy in early breast cancer.

This specimen consisted of tumor tissue, obtained after IRX-2 immunotherapy. The chain carries TRBV27 and TRBJ1-4; TRBD1 is a possible D gene (6 bases). This TCR derives from a human donor with breast cancer. The CDR3 coding sequence is TGTGCCAGCAGTTTAAACAGGGCGGTTGAAAAACTGTTTTTT. Its translation: CASSLNRAVEKLFF. Full variable domain (missing parts from reference TRBV27 and TRBJ1-4): EAQVTQNPRYLITVTGKKLTVTCSQNMNHEYMSWYRQDPGLGLRQIYYSMNVEVTDKGDVPEGYKVSRKEKRNFPLILESPSPNQTSLYFCASSLNRAVEKLFFGSGTQLSVL.